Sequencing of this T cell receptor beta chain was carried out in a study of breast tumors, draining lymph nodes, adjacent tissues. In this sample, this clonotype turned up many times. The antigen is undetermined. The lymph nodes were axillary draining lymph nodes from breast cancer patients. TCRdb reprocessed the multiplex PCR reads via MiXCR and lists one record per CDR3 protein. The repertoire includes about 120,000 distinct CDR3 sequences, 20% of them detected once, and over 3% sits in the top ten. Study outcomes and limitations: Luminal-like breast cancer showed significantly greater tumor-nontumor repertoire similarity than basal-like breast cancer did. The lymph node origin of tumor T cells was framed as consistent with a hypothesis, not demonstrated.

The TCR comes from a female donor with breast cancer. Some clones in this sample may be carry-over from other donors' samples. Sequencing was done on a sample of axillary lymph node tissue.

As DNA, the CDR3 is TGCAGTGCTGATGCTGGGACTAGCGGGGGGCCTTTCTCGGAGACCCAGTACTTC. Its translation: CSADAGTSGGPFSETQYF. The chain has TRBV20-1 and TRBJ2-5; TRBD2 aligns across 15 bases. The V gene end was trimmed by 5 bases and the J gene end by 5 bases; junction bases not matched to a gene: 15. Germline assignment: CDR1 DFQATT and CDR2 SNEGSKA (reference sequence). This CDR3 has 18 amino acids.